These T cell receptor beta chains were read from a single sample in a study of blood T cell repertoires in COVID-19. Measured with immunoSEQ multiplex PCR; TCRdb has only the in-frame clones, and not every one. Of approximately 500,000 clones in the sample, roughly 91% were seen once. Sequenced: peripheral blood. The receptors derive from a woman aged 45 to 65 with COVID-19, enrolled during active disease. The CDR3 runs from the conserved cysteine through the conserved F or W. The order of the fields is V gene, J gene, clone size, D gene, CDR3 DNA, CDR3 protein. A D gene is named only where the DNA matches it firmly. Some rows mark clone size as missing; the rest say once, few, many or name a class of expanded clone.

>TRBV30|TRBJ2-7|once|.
TGTGCCTGGAGTGTACTGGGCAGCTACGAGCAGTACTTC
CAWSVLGSYEQYF
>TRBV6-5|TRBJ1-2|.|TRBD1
TGTGCCAGCAGTTACGGGACAGCCTTCTATGGCTACACCTTC
CASSYGTAFYGYTF
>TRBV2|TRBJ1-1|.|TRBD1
TGTGCCAGCATTCCCCGAGGGACAGGACTTAACACTGAAGCTTTCTTT
CASIPRGTGLNTEAFF
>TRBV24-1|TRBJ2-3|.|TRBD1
TGTGCCACCAGTGATTTAAGGACAGGGACAGATACGCAGTATTTT
CATSDLRTGTDTQYF
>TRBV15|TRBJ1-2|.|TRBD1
TGTGCCACCTCAGAGGACAGGGGATCCGGCTACACCTTC
CATSEDRGSGYTF
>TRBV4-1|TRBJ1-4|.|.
TGCGCCAGCAGCCAAGTAACTTCGTACTGGGCAGGGACTAATGAAAAACTGTTTTTT
CASSQVTSYWAGTNEKLFF
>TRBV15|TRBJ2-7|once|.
TGTGCCACCAGCAGAGATCAGGGGTACGAGCAGTACTTC
CATSRDQGYEQYF
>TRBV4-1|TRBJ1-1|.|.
TGCGCCAGCAGCCAAGGGCAGGGGAGGGGCACTGAAGCTTTCTTT
CASSQGQGRGTEAFF
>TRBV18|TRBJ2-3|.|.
TGTGCCAGCTCACCGCCAGGGGAGGATACGCAGTATTTT
CASSPPGEDTQYF
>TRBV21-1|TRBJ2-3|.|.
TGTGCCAGCAGCAAAGTTCTAGCGGGGTGCACAGATACGCAGTATTTT
CASSKVLAGCTDTQYF
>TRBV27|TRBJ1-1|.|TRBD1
TGTGCCAGCAGTTCCGCCCGTCGGACAGGGGGCTTGAACACTGAAGCTTTCTTT
CASSSARRTGGLNTEAFF
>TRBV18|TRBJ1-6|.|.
TGTGCCAGCTCACCGAGTCAGGGCTATAATTCACCCCTCCACTTT
CASSPSQGYNSPLHF
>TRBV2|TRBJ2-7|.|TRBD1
TGTGCCAGCACTCCGGACAGGGGGACTTCCTACGAGCAGTACTTC
CASTPDRGTSYEQYF
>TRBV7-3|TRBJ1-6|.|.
TGTGCCAGCAGCTTAGGCAGGGTGGGTTCACCCCTCCACTTT
CASSLGRVGSPLHF
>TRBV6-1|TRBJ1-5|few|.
TGTGCCAGCAGTGAAGGGAGGTCCCATCAGCCCCAGCATTTT
CASSEGRSHQPQHF
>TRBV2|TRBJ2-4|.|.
TGTGCCAGCATGGGACAGCGGGTCAAAAACATTCAGTACTTC
CASMGQRVKNIQYF
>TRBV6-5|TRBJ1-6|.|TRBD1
TGTGCCAGCAGTCCACAGGGGCGCAATTCACCCCTCCACTTT
CASSPQGRNSPLHF
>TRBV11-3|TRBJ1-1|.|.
TGTGCCAGCAGCGTAAGAGGTGTCACTGAAGCTTTCTTT
CASSVRGVTEAFF
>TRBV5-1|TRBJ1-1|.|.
TGCGCCAGCAGCTTGGAACAGGGCATGAGTGTCGCTGAAGCTTTCTTT
CASSLEQGMSVAEAFF
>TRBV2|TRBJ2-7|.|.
TGTGCCAGCAGCGCCGGACTGATCACCTACGAGCAGTACTTC
CASSAGLITYEQYF
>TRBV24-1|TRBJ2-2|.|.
TGTGCCACCAGTGACCCCGTGAGAACCGGGGAGCTGTTTTTT
CATSDPVRTGELFF
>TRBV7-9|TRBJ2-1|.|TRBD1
TGTGCCAGCAGCCTGACAGGGAGCAATGAGCAGTTCTTC
CASSLTGSNEQFF
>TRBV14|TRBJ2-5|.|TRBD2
TGTGCCAGCAGCCTAGCGGGGCGGAAGACCCAGTACTTC
CASSLAGRKTQYF
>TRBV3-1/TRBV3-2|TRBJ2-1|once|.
TGTGCCAGCAGCCCTCCAGGGAATGAGCAGTTCTTC
CASSPPGNEQFF
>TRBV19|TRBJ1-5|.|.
TGTGCCAGTAGTATATCCCCCAGACAGCCCCAGCATTTT
CASSISPRQPQHF
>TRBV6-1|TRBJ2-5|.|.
TGTGCCAGCAGTGATGAGGGGGGGCCGCGAGAGACCCAGTACTTC
CASSDEGGPRETQYF